The 26 T cell receptor beta chains below all came from one sample that was sequenced in a study of cytomegalovirus exposure and HLA in healthy donors. Vbeta (60) and Jbeta (13) primers were used in the PCR. Some clones are missing from TCRdb's copy, which holds only in-frame ones; the method was immunoSEQ multiplex PCR. The profile shows 100,000 or so clones, around 79% of them singletons. The sequenced material came from PBMCs. These TCRs come from a male donor in good health and CMV-seropositive.

J is TRBJ2-5 and V is TRBV6-1; D is perhaps TRBD2 (6 bases). With 4 bases removed from V and 5 bases from J, the gap between germline ends came to 14 bases. Germline CDR1 and CDR2: MNHNS and SASEGT. This CDR3 region has 14 residues. The CDR3 sequence: CASSATGVRETQYF. The CDR3 DNA is TGTGCCAGCAGTGCGACGGGGGTCCGTGAGACCCAGTACTTC.

This sequence joins TRBV7-8 and TRBJ2-6; 10 nucleotides align to TRBD2. The CDR3 consists of 19 residues. Per germline, CDR1 SGHVS and CDR2 FQNEAQ. The V gene end was trimmed by 5 bases and the J gene end by 0 bases; junction bases not matched to a gene: 10. The chain's CDR3 is CASSPRLAGTRSGANVLTF. The CDR3, as DNA: TGTGCCAGCAGCCCACGACTAGCGGGTACCCGCTCTGGGGCCAACGTCCTGACTTTC.

This clone was seen more than once but under ten times. The rearrangement uses TRBV4-3 and TRBJ2-7; 10 nucleotides agree with TRBD1. The CDR3 consists of 15 residues. The J segment lost 4 bases and the V segment lost 1 base, leaving 4 bases of the junction unmatched. Germline lookup yields CDR1 LGHNA and CDR2 YSLEER. The CDR3 protein is CASSQGQGALYEQYF. The CDR3 DNA sequence: TGCGCCAGCAGCCAAGGACAGGGGGCGCTGTACGAGCAGTACTTC.

V and J are TRBV7-8 and TRBJ1-6, with 8 bases lining up with TRBD1. Germline CDR1 reads SGHVS; CDR2 reads FQNEAQ. Unmatched junction bases numbered 4, after V lost 2 bases and J lost 7 bases. This CDR3 has 15 amino acids. In DNA form, the CDR3 reads TGTGCCAGCAGCTTATACGACAGGGGCAATTCACCCCTCCACTTT. Translation: CASSLYDRGNSPLHF.

This clone was counted once. The rearrangement uses TRBV5-4 and TRBJ2-3; TRBD2 matches 8 bases. CDR1 and CDR2 from the germline V gene are SGHNT and YYREEE (reference sequence). V was pared by 5 bases and J by 1 base, with 9 bases of the junction left unmatched. The CDR3 contains 16 residues. The chain's CDR3 is CASRGGGSGGTDTQYF. CDR3 bases: TGTGCCAGCAGGGGCGGAGGTAGCGGGGGCACAGATACGCAGTATTTT. Variable domain in full (rest from reference TRBV5-4 and TRBJ2-3): ETGVTQSPTHLIKTRGQQVTLRCSSQSGHNTVSWYQQALGQGPQFIFQYYREEENGRGNFPPRFSGLQFPNYSSELNVNALELDDSALYLCASRGGGSGGTDTQYFGPGTRLTVL.

The rearrangement links TRBV6-5 to TRBJ2-5, with D perhaps matching TRBD2 (7 bases). V shed 7 bases and J shed 4 bases, with 16 bases lying between them. The CDR3 spans 14 residues. From germline, CDR1 is MNHEY and CDR2 SVGAGI. In nucleotides, the CDR3 is TGTGCCAGCATCGAAGGGAGGGGGGGAGAGACCCAGTACTTC. It translates to CASIEGRGGETQYF.

This chain connects TRBV5-4 to TRBJ1-1; 12 nucleotides agree with TRBD1. The CDR3 totals 17 residues. The germline V gene has CDR1 SGHNT and CDR2 YYREEE (reference sequence). J was trimmed by 5 bases and V by 4 bases; bases with no gene match: 12. CDR3 DNA: TGTGCCAGCAGCCTACGGGACAGGGGGCGATTGGGGACTGAAGCTTTCTTT. Protein sequence: CASSLRDRGRLGTEAFF.

This clone was detected many times. This specimen includes other DNA sequences encoding the same CDR3. V and J are TRBV5-1 and TRBJ2-3; 10 bases agree with TRBD2. This CDR3 has 16 amino acids. Germline V gives CDR1 SGHRS, CDR2 YFSETQ. The trim removed 4 bases at V and 0 bases at J, leaving 5 bases unmatched. The CDR3 spells CASSLGLAVSTDTQYF. The CDR3 DNA reads TGCGCCAGCAGCCTCGGACTAGCGGTTAGCACAGATACGCAGTATTTT.

This clone has more than one count but fewer than ten. This rearrangement joins TRBV6-5 to TRBJ2-7; 7 bases are a match to TRBD2. CDR3 size: 15 residues. From germline, CDR1 is MNHEY and CDR2 SVGAGI. Trimming took 4 bases from V and 2 from J; bases not matched to a gene: 8. This CDR3 reads CASSFPRGGTYEQYF. The CDR3 DNA reads as TGTGCCAGCAGTTTCCCTCGGGGAGGGACCTACGAGCAGTACTTC.

The chain has TRBV4-2 and TRBJ2-7; 8 nucleotides match TRBD2. This CDR3 comprises 15 residues. Germline CDR1 reads LGHNA; CDR2 reads YNFKEQ. J was trimmed by 5 bases and V by 1 base; bases with no gene match: 7. CDR3 nucleotide sequence: TGTGCCAGCAGCCAAGGAGACGGGGGGGCCAACGAGCAGTACTTC. Its translation: CASSQGDGGANEQYF.

The chain is built from TRBV25-1 and TRBJ2-7; 8 bases line up with TRBD1. The junction had 8 bases not matched to a gene; V was cut back by 2 bases and J by 5 bases. From germline, CDR1 is MGHDK and CDR2 SYGVNS. This CDR3 has 15 residues. CDR3 in DNA: TGTGCCAGCAGTGAAACCCAGACAGGGGAAGACGAGCAGTACTTC. It translates to CASSETQTGEDEQYF.

This clone was observed a handful of times. This chain joins TRBV5-1 and TRBJ2-7; TRBD1 aligns across 7 bases. From germline, CDR1 is SGHRS and CDR2 YFSETQ. The CDR3 sequence is 14 residues long. The trim removed 7 bases at V and 4 bases at J, leaving 11 bases unmatched. The CDR3 loop is CASQADRVGYEQYF. The DNA for the CDR3 is TGCGCCAGCCAGGCAGACAGGGTGGGTTACGAGCAGTACTTC.

The genes are TRBV27 and TRBJ2-7; D is unresolved. Germline assignment: CDR1 MNHEY and CDR2 SMNVEV (reference sequence). CDR3 size: 15 residues. Trimming shortened V by 11 bases and J by 0 bases, and 20 bases separated the two germline ends. The CDR3 is CASSSAGFFSYEQYF. In DNA form, the CDR3 reads TGTGCCTCTTCGTCGGCAGGTTTTTTCTCCTACGAGCAGTACTTC.

The chain joins TRBV4-1 to TRBJ1-4; the match to TRBD1 covers 7 bases. Trimming cost V 1 base and J 7 bases; bases outside gene matches: 6. This CDR3 is built from 15 residues. CDR1 and CDR2 (germline): MGHRA, YSYEKL. CDR3 amino acids: CASSQVRDSGEKLFF. CDR3 in DNA: TGCGCCAGCAGCCAAGTCCGGGACAGTGGTGAAAAACTGTTTTTT.

The genes are TRBV4-1 and TRBJ1-3, with a weak D call TRBD1 (6 bases). Between the trimmed V and J ends, which lost 2 bases and 3 bases, there was a span of 11 bases. The germline CDR1 and CDR2 sequences are MGHRA and YSYEKL. This CDR3 region has 15 residues. CDR3 in DNA: TGCGCCAGCAGCCAATCACAGGGAAGTGGAAACACCATATATTTT. Translated, it gives CASSQSQGSGNTIYF.

This chain's CDR3 is CASSPGRSPLHF. Written as DNA, the CDR3 is TGTGCCAGCAGCCCGGGTAGATCACCCCTCCACTTT. The chain couples TRBV14 to TRBJ1-6, with no clear D. From germline, CDR1 is SGHDN and CDR2 FVKESK. The CDR3 runs to 12 residues. The germline V and J ends were trimmed by 4 bases and 10 bases, with 8 bases remaining between them.

V is TRBV5-1 and J is TRBJ2-2; 12 bases map to TRBD1. Per the germline V gene, CDR1 is SGHRS and CDR2 is YFSETQ. The CDR3 is 16 residues long. Trimming removed 3 bases from V and 3 bases from J; junction bases left unmatched: 3. DNA for the CDR3: TGCGCCAGCAGCTACGGGACAGGGGGCCACACCGGGGAGCTGTTTTTT. Translated, it gives CASSYGTGGHTGELFF.

V gene TRBV11-3 combines with J gene TRBJ2-7; D is perhaps TRBD2 (6 bases). Trimming took 3 bases from V and 4 from J, leaving 10 bases between them. Germline assignment: CDR1 SGHNT and CDR2 YENEEA. The CDR3 spans 13 residues. For the CDR3, the DNA is TGTGCCAGCAGCTTGGGCCGGGAGTACGAGCAGTACTTC. Encoded protein: CASSLGREYEQYF.

The chain combines TRBV7-6 with TRBJ1-5; 12 bases are shared with TRBD1. Trimming took 2 bases from V and 11 from J; bases not matched to a gene: 10. There are 16 residues in the CDR3. Germline lookup yields CDR1 SGHVS and CDR2 FNYEAQ. The CDR3 is CASSLSPGQGARAQHF. The CDR3 DNA is TGTGCCAGCAGCTTATCCCCGGGACAGGGGGCCCGGGCCCAGCATTTT.

This chain links TRBV11-3 with TRBJ2-7, with no clear D. The CDR3 is made up of 15 amino acids. Looked up from germline, CDR1 is SGHNT and CDR2 is YENEEA. Trimming took off 2 bases at V and 3 bases at J, with 14 bases between the two ends. CDR3 sequence (DNA): TGTGCCAGCAGCTTACCTGCGGAGCCAAACTACGAGCAGTACTTC. Its translation: CASSLPAEPNYEQYF. Filled out from reference TRBV11-3 and TRBJ2-7, the complete variable domain reads EAGVVQSPRYKIIEKKQPVAFWCNPISGHNTLYWYLQNLGQGPELLIRYENEEAVDDSQLPKDRFSAERLKGVDSTLKIQPAELGDSAVYLCASSLPAEPNYEQYFGPGTRLTVT.

CDR3 amino acids: CASSQGETEAFF. CDR3 sequence (DNA): TGCGCCAGCAGCCAAGGGGAGACTGAAGCTTTCTTT. The V gene is TRBV4-3, the J gene TRBJ1-1; D ambiguous. V lost 1 base and J 5 bases, leaving 5 bases between the germline ends. This CDR3 spans 12 amino acids. Germline V gene lookup returns CDR1 LGHNA and CDR2 YSLEER.

This chain connects TRBV4-1 to TRBJ2-7, with 12 bases lining up with TRBD2. V shed 4 bases and J 1 base; nucleotides not matched to a gene: 5. CDR1 MGHRA and CDR2 YSYEKL come from the germline V gene. The CDR3 has 16 amino acids. CDR3 sequence: CASSRSLAGGSYEQYF. The CDR3 bases are TGCGCCAGCAGCCGCTCACTAGCGGGGGGTTCCTACGAGCAGTACTTC.

In DNA form, the CDR3 reads TGTGCCAGCAGGGATAGCGGGGGTGGGCAAGAGACCCAGTACTTC. Translation gives CASRDSGGGQETQYF. The chain links TRBV6-1 to TRBJ2-5, with 9 bases fitting TRBD2. Germline loops: CDR1 MNHNS, CDR2 SASEGT. The CDR3 has 15 amino acids. The J segment lost 2 bases and the V segment lost 6 bases, leaving 7 bases of the junction unmatched.

The sample holds one count of this clone. This chain uses TRBV5-1 with TRBJ1-3; 9 positions agree with TRBD1. Germline CDR1 and CDR2: SGHRS and YFSETQ. This CDR3 has 15 amino acids. Trimming took 0 bases from V and 8 from J; bases not matched to a gene: 6. This CDR3 reads CASSLASTGGDTIYF. The DNA of the CDR3 is TGCGCCAGCAGCTTGGCCTCGACAGGGGGGGACACCATATATTTT.

The rearrangement links TRBV6-6 to TRBJ1-4, with D maybe TRBD1 (5 bases). Trimming cost V 3 bases and J 8 bases, with 7 bases left between them. This CDR3 has 12 residues. Germline V gene data show CDR1 as MNHNY and CDR2 as SVGAGI (reference sequence). The chain's CDR3 is CASSYGGEKLFF. The DNA for the CDR3 is TGTGCCAGCAGTTATGGGGGGGAAAAACTGTTTTTT.

The chain joins TRBV6-1 to TRBJ2-5; D is unresolved. Between the trimmed V and J ends, which lost 2 bases and 2 bases, there was a span of 6 bases. The CDR3 spans 13 residues. Germline CDR1 MNHNS, CDR2 SASEGT. CDR3 sequence (DNA): TGTGCCAGCAGTGAAATGCAGCAAGAGACCCAGTACTTC. Amino acids: CASSEMQQETQYF.